This is a list of T cell receptor beta chains from one sample in a study of blood T cell repertoires in COVID-19. Assay used: immunoSEQ multiplex PCR; TCRdb lists only in-frame clones, some missing. The table lists a few hundred thousand clones, over 80% of them singletons. The specimen sequenced was PBMCs or T cells enriched from blood (not recorded which). Receptor source: a woman aged 40 to 55 who had been exposed to COVID-19. Both conserved end residues are part of each CDR3. The D gene is left open where the match is weak.

TRBV29-1	TRBJ2-3	NA	CSVVEGAADTQYF	TGCAGCGTTGTGGAAGGGGCAGCAGATACGCAGTATTTT
TRBV6-5	TRBJ2-7	NA	CASNERGGNEQYF	TGTGCCAGCAACGAAAGGGGGGGGAACGAGCAGTACTTC
TRBV19	TRBJ1-5	TRBD1	CASSIGGQGARQPQHF	TGTGCCAGTAGTATAGGTGGGCAGGGGGCTAGACAGCCCCAGCATTTT
TRBV6-5	TRBJ1-2	NA	CASSQVRTGGYTF	TGTGCCAGCAGTCAGGTCAGGACTGGGGGCTACACCTTC
TRBV3-1/TRBV3-2	TRBJ2-1	TRBD1	CASSLQGTEQFF	TGTGCCAGCAGCCTACAGGGGACTGAGCAGTTCTTC
TRBV6-5	TRBJ2-5	NA	CASNPGQGFETQYF	TGTGCCAGCAATCCCGGGCAGGGCTTCGAGACCCAGTACTTC
TRBV5-1	TRBJ2-2	TRBD2	CASSPAGTSGTGELFF	TGCGCCAGCAGCCCCGCCGGGACTAGCGGCACCGGGGAGCTGTTTTTT
TRBV11-3	TRBJ2-5	NA	CASSPRLGEARETQYF	TGTGCCAGCAGCCCCCGCCTAGGGGAAGCCAGGGAGACCCAGTACTTC
TRBV5-6	TRBJ1-2	NA	CASSLGLGYTF	TGTGCCAGCAGCTTGGGACTAGGCTACACCTTC
TRBV6-5	TRBJ2-2	NA	CASKGGATGELFF	TGTGCCAGCAAGGGGGGGGCCACCGGGGAGCTGTTTTTT
TRBV7-2	TRBJ2-4	NA	CASSPRSTLAKNIQYF	TGTGCCAGCAGTCCGAGGTCGACCTTGGCCAAAAACATTCAGTACTTC